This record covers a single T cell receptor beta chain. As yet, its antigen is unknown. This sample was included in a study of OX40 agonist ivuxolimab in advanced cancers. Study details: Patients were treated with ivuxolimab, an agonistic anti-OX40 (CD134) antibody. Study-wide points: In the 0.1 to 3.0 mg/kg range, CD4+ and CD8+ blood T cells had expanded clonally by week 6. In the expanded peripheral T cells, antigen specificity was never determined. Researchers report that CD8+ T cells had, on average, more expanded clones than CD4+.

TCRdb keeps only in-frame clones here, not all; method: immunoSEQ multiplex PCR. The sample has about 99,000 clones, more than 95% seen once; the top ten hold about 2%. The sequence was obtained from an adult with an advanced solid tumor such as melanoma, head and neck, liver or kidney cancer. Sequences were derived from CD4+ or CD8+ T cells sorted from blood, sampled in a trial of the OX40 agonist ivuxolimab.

The CDR3 nucleotides read TGTGCCAGCAGTGAAGATAGAATCACAGATACGCAGTATTTT. It encodes CASSEDRITDTQYF. This sequence joins TRBV6-5 and TRBJ2-3; the D is unclear. V shed 5 bases and J shed 2 bases, with 11 bases lying between them. This CDR3 contains 14 residues. CDR1 and CDR2 from the germline V gene are MNHEY and SVGAGI.